Following are 28 T cell receptor beta chains from one sample sequenced in a study of cytomegalovirus exposure and HLA in healthy donors. A multiplex PCR was run with 60 Vbeta primers and 13 Jbeta primers. Using immunoSEQ multiplex PCR, the repertoire was profiled, and TCRdb retains in-frame clones only, with some absent. The table records 80,000 to 100,000 clones, over 75% of them present only once. The sequencing sample was made of PBMCs. The receptors here all came from a man aged 35-49 years in good health and CMV-seronegative.

This clone has just one count. The chain carries TRBV5-1 and TRBJ2-3; 7 nucleotides line up with TRBD2. V shed 3 bases and J 0 bases; nucleotides not matched to a gene: 10. In germline, CDR1 is SGHRS, CDR2 YFSETQ. The CDR3 spans 17 residues. CDR3 loop: CASSSLGGGASTDTQYF. The CDR3 bases are TGCGCCAGCAGCTCCCTTGGGGGGGGAGCTAGCACAGATACGCAGTATTTT. Filled out from reference TRBV5-1 and TRBJ2-3, the complete variable domain reads KAGVTQTPRYLIKTRGQQVTLSCSPISGHRSVSWYQQTPGQGLQFLFEYFSETQRNKGNFPGRFSGRQFSNSRSEMNVSTLELGDSALYLCASSSLGGGASTDTQYFGPGTRLTVL.

This chain uses TRBV5-1 with TRBJ1-2, with TRBD1 matching 8 bases. Germline V gene data show CDR1 as SGHRS and CDR2 as YFSETQ. With V trimmed by 4 bases and J by 4 bases, 3 bases remained unmatched. The CDR3 covers 13 residues. The CDR3 nucleotides read TGCGCCAGCAGCCCGACAGGGGCCTATGGCTACACCTTC. Translating it yields CASSPTGAYGYTF. Together with reference TRBV5-1 and TRBJ1-2, the CDR3 gives the full variable domain: KAGVTQTPRYLIKTRGQQVTLSCSPISGHRSVSWYQQTPGQGLQFLFEYFSETQRNKGNFPGRFSGRQFSNSRSEMNVSTLELGDSALYLCASSPTGAYGYTFGSGTRLTVV.

The chain uses TRBV28 and TRBJ2-7; 8 positions agree with TRBD1. The CDR3 is 15 amino acids. The germline gives CDR1 MDHEN, CDR2 SYDVKM. V was pared by 5 bases and J by 3 bases, with 9 bases of the junction left unmatched. In DNA form, the CDR3 reads TGTGCCAGCAGTCCCCCGGGACAGGTATTCTACGAGCAGTACTTC. This encodes CASSPPGQVFYEQYF.

The chain is built from TRBV7-9 and TRBJ1-5; 10 bases are a match to TRBD1. The CDR3 is 16 amino acids. Germline CDR1 is SEHNR and CDR2 is FQNEAQ (reference sequence). V lost 4 bases and J lost 5; bases outside the gene matches: 8. The CDR3 DNA sequence: TGTGCCAGCAGCTCGTGGGACAGGGGAGTAGATCAGCCCCAGCATTTT. Its protein is CASSSWDRGVDQPQHF.

The chain is built from TRBV28 and TRBJ2-7; 7 bases map to TRBD2. The trim removed 7 bases at V and 5 bases at J, leaving 11 bases unmatched. CDR3 length: 14 residues. Germline CDR1 MDHEN, CDR2 SYDVKM. The CDR3 sequence is CASTNRGRANEQYF. DNA for the CDR3: TGTGCCAGCACCAATCGGGGGAGGGCTAACGAGCAGTACTTC.

The rearrangement links TRBV5-1 to TRBJ2-2; weak D call: TRBD2 (6 bases). The CDR3 has 18 residues. CDR1 is SGHRS and CDR2 is YFSETQ in the germline V gene. Trimming shortened V by 3 bases and J by 0 bases, and 18 bases separated the two germline ends. The CDR3 sequence: CASSWTTLAYANTGELFF. For the CDR3, the DNA is TGCGCCAGCAGCTGGACAACTCTAGCGTACGCGAACACCGGGGAGCTGTTTTTT.

CDR3 residues: CASSTYRTGARQPQHF. CDR3 bases: TGTGCCAGCAGCACATATAGGACAGGGGCAAGGCAGCCCCAGCATTTT. V usage is TRBV28 and J usage is TRBJ1-5, with 9 bases fitting TRBD1. V lost 6 bases, J lost 7 bases, and 13 bases stayed unmatched. The CDR3 is 16 amino acids. Germline V lookup: CDR1 MDHEN, CDR2 SYDVKM.

V is TRBV28 and J is TRBJ1-2; 10 nucleotides match TRBD1. Per the germline V gene, CDR1 is MDHEN and CDR2 is SYDVKM. The CDR3 has 16 residues. V shed 7 bases, J shed 7 bases, and the junction held 15 bases outside the gene matches. The CDR3 sequence is CASTEGQGFNGGGYTF. In DNA form, the CDR3 reads TGTGCCAGCACCGAGGGACAGGGGTTTAATGGGGGTGGCTACACCTTC.

The genes are TRBV9 and TRBJ2-1; tentative D call: TRBD2 (6 bases). Germline V lookup: CDR1 SGDLS, CDR2 YYNGEE. The germline V and J ends were trimmed by 1 base and 1 base, with 9 bases remaining between them. This CDR3 spans 15 amino acids. The CDR3 protein is CASSVSGGSYNEQFF. CDR3 nucleotide sequence: TGTGCCAGCAGCGTAAGTGGGGGGTCCTACAATGAGCAGTTCTTC.

This clone was recorded a few times. The chain couples TRBV5-1 to TRBJ2-5; maybe TRBD2 (5 bases). The germline V gene encodes CDR1 SGHRS and CDR2 YFSETQ. The CDR3 is 16 amino acids. The ends were cut back, 4 bases at V and 0 bases at J, with 16 bases in the middle. CDR3 sequence reads: CASSALGLANQETQYF. DNA for the CDR3: TGCGCCAGCAGCGCACTTGGGCTAGCCAACCAAGAGACCCAGTACTTC.

The chain recombines TRBV5-1 with TRBJ1-1, with D possibly being TRBD1 (5 bases). The germline V gene encodes CDR1 SGHRS and CDR2 YFSETQ. V was trimmed by 3 bases and J by 2 bases, leaving 11 bases between them. The CDR3 contains 14 residues. For the CDR3, the DNA is TGCGCCAGCAGCTCCGGGACTCCTAACACTGAAGCTTTCTTT. Translated: CASSSGTPNTEAFF.

V usage is TRBV5-1 and J usage is TRBJ2-7; 7 nucleotides agree with TRBD1. V trimming: 4 bases; J trimming: 3 bases; junction bases outside the gene matches: 7. Germline V gives CDR1 SGHRS, CDR2 YFSETQ. The CDR3 totals 14 residues. The CDR3 sequence is CASSPLTGDYEQYF. For the CDR3, the DNA is TGCGCCAGCAGCCCACTTACAGGGGACTACGAGCAGTACTTC.

The V and J genes are TRBV9 and TRBJ2-7; 9 nucleotides agree with TRBD1. The CDR3 extends over 15 amino acids. J lost 2 bases, V lost 4 bases, and 7 bases had no gene match. CDR1 and CDR2 (germline): SGDLS, YYNGEE. The CDR3 region is CASSTQGAIPYEQYF. CDR3 sequence (DNA): TGTGCCAGCAGCACACAGGGGGCGATACCCTACGAGCAGTACTTC. The complete variable domain, with remaining parts taken from reference TRBV9 and TRBJ2-7, reads DSGVTQTPKHLITATGQRVTLRCSPRSGDLSVYWYQQSLDQGLQFLIQYYNGEERAKGNILERFSAQQFPDLHSELNLSSLELGDSALYFCASSTQGAIPYEQYFGPGTRLTVT.

This rearrangement joins TRBV7-8 to TRBJ2-7; 11 bases are shared with TRBD2. J was trimmed by 7 bases and V by 3 bases; bases with no gene match: 11. Germline values: CDR1 SGHVS, CDR2 FQNEAQ. CDR3 length: 16 residues. For the CDR3, the DNA is TGTGCCAGCAGCTTCTCCGGGACTAGCGGTCTTGGGGAGCAGTACTTC. As protein: CASSFSGTSGLGEQYF.

The table lists this clone with a few counts. The chain carries TRBV19 and TRBJ2-1, with TRBD2 as a possible D gene (6 bases). The V and J ends lost 0 bases and 10 bases respectively, with 22 bases between them. The CDR3 consists of 17 residues. Per germline, CDR1 LNHDA and CDR2 SQIVND (reference sequence). The CDR3 reads CASSIDHLNGGLAEQFF. In DNA, the CDR3 is TGTGCCAGTAGTATAGATCATCTAAACGGGGGTTTGGCCGAGCAGTTCTTC.

This chain links TRBV14 with TRBJ1-1, with no clear D. The germline gives CDR1 SGHDN, CDR2 FVKESK. The V end was cut by 1 base, the J end by 0 bases, with 18 bases between. This CDR3 contains 18 residues. In nucleotides, the CDR3 is TGTGCCAGCAGCCAAGTGTTATCTGGCGGGAAAATGAACACTGAAGCTTTCTTT. As protein: CASSQVLSGGKMNTEAFF.

The chain uses TRBV29-1 and TRBJ2-7, with 8 bases matching TRBD2. The V gene end was trimmed by 4 bases and the J gene end by 3 bases; junction bases not matched to a gene: 11. The CDR3 runs 15 residues. The germline V gene encodes CDR1 SQVTM and CDR2 ANQGSEA. Here the CDR3 DNA reads TGCAGCGTTGTAGGTAGCGGGACTACCTTCTACGAGCAGTACTTC. Translated: CSVVGSGTTFYEQYF.

The chain employs TRBV7-9 and TRBJ2-4; D is ambiguous. Deletions cut 3 bases from V and 8 bases from J, with 8 bases between. In germline, CDR1 is SEHNR, CDR2 FQNEAQ (reference sequence). The CDR3 spans 12 residues. CDR3 sequence: CASSFASHIQYF. As DNA, the CDR3 is TGTGCCAGCAGCTTCGCGAGTCACATTCAGTACTTC.

V gene TRBV5-1 combines with J gene TRBJ1-2; TRBD1 is a possible D gene (6 bases). The CDR3 extends over 13 amino acids. V was cut by 6 bases and J by 5 bases, with 14 bases left in between. The germline CDR1 and CDR2 sequences are SGHRS and YFSETQ. The DNA of the CDR3 is TGCGCCAGCAAAGATACAGGGAAGTATGGCTACACCTTC. This translates into CASKDTGKYGYTF.

This chain joins TRBV6-1 and TRBJ2-7; 7 positions match TRBD1. This CDR3 comprises 15 residues. J gave up 2 bases and V 4 bases, and 8 bases lay outside the gene matches. CDR1 and CDR2 (germline): MNHNS, SASEGT. The CDR3 loop reads CASSAERGRTYEQYF. Here the CDR3 DNA reads TGTGCCAGCAGTGCAGAAAGGGGGCGGACCTACGAGCAGTACTTC.

The CDR3 DNA is TGTGCCATCAGTGACAGGGGGATGAACACTGAAGCTTTCTTT. Translated, it gives CAISDRGMNTEAFF. This chain connects TRBV10-3 to TRBJ1-1, with 7 bases lining up with TRBD1. J lost 0 bases, V lost 3 bases, and 1 base had no gene match. The CDR3 length is 14 residues. Germline-derived CDR1 and CDR2 are ENHRY and SYGVKD.

The chain joins TRBV6-6 to TRBJ1-6; no clear D. CDR1 and CDR2 from the germline V gene are MNHNY and SVGAGI (reference sequence). The CDR3 runs 15 residues. V gave up 2 bases and J gave up 5 bases, with 10 bases separating them. In nucleotides, the CDR3 is TGTGCCAGCAGTTACCCCTCCGGGAATAATTCACCCCTCCACTTT. Amino acids: CASSYPSGNNSPLHF.

J is TRBJ2-1 and V is TRBV25-1; 7 nucleotides agree with TRBD1. Germline V CDR1 and CDR2: MGHDK, SYGVNS. The CDR3 totals 14 residues. Trimming took 2 bases from V and 5 from J; bases not matched to a gene: 3. CDR3 in amino acids: CASSEGQVNNEQFF. DNA for the CDR3: TGTGCCAGCAGTGAAGGACAGGTTAACAATGAGCAGTTCTTC.

V usage is TRBV28 and J usage is TRBJ1-5, with D perhaps TRBD1 (6 bases). The ends were cut back, 2 bases at V and 9 bases at J, with 20 bases in the middle. CDR3 size: 16 residues. The germline V gene has CDR1 MDHEN and CDR2 SYDVKM. The CDR3 spells CASSLTRTVQTGPQHF. In DNA, the CDR3 is TGTGCCAGCAGTTTAACCCGGACAGTACAGACGGGGCCCCAGCATTTT. The complete variable domain, with remaining parts taken from reference TRBV28 and TRBJ1-5, reads DVKVTQSSRYLVKRTGEKVFLECVQDMDHENMFWYRQDPGLGLRLIYFSYDVKMKEKGDIPEGYSVSREKKERFSLILESASTNQTSMYLCASSLTRTVQTGPQHFGDGTRLSIL.

The chain uses TRBV28 and TRBJ2-5, with TRBD1 matching over 10 bases. V trimming: 5 bases; J trimming: 4 bases; junction bases outside the gene matches: 1. Germline V lookup: CDR1 MDHEN, CDR2 SYDVKM. The CDR3 length is 13 residues. CDR3 residues: CASSRQGAETQYF. The CDR3 DNA reads TGTGCCAGCAGTCGACAGGGGGCAGAGACCCAGTACTTC.

V gene TRBV11-3 combines with J gene TRBJ2-2; D is uncertain. CDR1 and CDR2 (germline): SGHNT, YENEEA. The CDR3 has 14 amino acids. Trimming stripped 5 bases from V and 5 bases from J, with 12 bases between. The chain's CDR3 is CASSPRPSTGELFF. CDR3 nucleotide sequence: TGTGCCAGCAGCCCCAGGCCGAGTACCGGGGAGCTGTTTTTT. Full variable domain (remainder filled in from reference TRBV11-3 and TRBJ2-2): EAGVVQSPRYKIIEKKQPVAFWCNPISGHNTLYWYLQNLGQGPELLIRYENEEAVDDSQLPKDRFSAERLKGVDSTLKIQPAELGDSAVYLCASSPRPSTGELFFGEGSRLTVL.

This clone has more than one count but fewer than ten. The V call is TRBV19, the J call TRBJ2-5; 10 nucleotides line up with TRBD1. In germline, CDR1 is LNHDA, CDR2 SQIVND (reference sequence). V lost 6 bases, J lost 4 bases, and 8 bases stayed unmatched. This CDR3 has 15 amino acids. The CDR3 DNA is TGTGCCAGTAGCAAGGGACAGGGGAGAGGAGAGACCCAGTACTTC. Translation: CASSKGQGRGETQYF.

This chain uses TRBV30 with TRBJ2-6; 8 bases fit TRBD1. The germline gives CDR1 GTSNPN, CDR2 SVGIG (reference sequence). Germline trimming cut 1 base from V and 3 bases from J; bases unmatched to any gene: 5. The length of the CDR3 is 16 residues. In DNA, the CDR3 is TGTGCCTGGAGTGGGGCAGGGGGCGTTGGGGCCAACGTCCTGACTTTC. Protein: CAWSGAGGVGANVLTF.